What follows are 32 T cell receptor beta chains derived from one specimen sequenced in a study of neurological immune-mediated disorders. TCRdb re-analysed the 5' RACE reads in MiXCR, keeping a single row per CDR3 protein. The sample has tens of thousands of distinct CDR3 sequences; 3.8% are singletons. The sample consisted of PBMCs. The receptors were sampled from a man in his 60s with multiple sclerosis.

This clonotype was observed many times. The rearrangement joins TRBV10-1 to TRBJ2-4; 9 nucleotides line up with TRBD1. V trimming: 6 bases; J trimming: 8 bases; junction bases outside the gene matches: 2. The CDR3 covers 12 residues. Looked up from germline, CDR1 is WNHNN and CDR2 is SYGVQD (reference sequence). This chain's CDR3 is CASRWDRDIQYF. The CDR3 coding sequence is TGCGCCAGCAGATGGGACAGGGACATTCAGTACTTC.

DNA of the CDR3: TGCGCCAGCAGCATACCGGGACAGGGTTACGAGCAGTACTTC. Protein: CASSIPGQGYEQYF. This chain links TRBV5-1 with TRBJ2-7; 9 positions match TRBD1. V lost 4 bases and J lost 4; bases outside the gene matches: 6. The length of the CDR3 is 14 residues. CDR1 and CDR2 from the germline V gene are SGHRS and YFSETQ. The full variable domain, in which reference TRBV5-1 and TRBJ2-7 provide the parts outside the CDR3, is KAGVTQTPRYLIKTRGQQVTLSCSPISGHRSVSWYQQTPGQGLQFLFEYFSETQRNKGNFPGRFSGRQFSNSRSEMNVSTLELGDSALYLCASSIPGQGYEQYFGPGTRLTVT.

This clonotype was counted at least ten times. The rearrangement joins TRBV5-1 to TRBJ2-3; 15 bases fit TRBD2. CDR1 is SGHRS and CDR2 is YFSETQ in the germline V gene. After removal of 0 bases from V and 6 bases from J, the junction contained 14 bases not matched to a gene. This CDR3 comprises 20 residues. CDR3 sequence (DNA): TGCGCCAGCAGCTTGGGATCAGCCTGGAGGACTAGCGGGAGGGCGGATACGCAGTATTTT. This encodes CASSLGSAWRTSGRADTQYF.

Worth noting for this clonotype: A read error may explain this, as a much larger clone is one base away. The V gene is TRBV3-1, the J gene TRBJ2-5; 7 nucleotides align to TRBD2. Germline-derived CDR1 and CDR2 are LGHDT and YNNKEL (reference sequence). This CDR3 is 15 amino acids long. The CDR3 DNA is TGTGCCAGCAGCCCCCTAACGGGGGAGGGAGAGAACCAGTACTTC. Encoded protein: CASSPLTGEGENQYF.

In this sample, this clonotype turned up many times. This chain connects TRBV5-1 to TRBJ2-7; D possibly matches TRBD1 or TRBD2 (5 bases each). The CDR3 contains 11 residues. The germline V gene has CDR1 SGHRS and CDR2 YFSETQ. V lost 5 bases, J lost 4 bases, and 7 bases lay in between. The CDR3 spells CASRRGYEQYF. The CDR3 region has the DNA TGCGCCAGCAGGAGGGGTTACGAGCAGTACTTC.

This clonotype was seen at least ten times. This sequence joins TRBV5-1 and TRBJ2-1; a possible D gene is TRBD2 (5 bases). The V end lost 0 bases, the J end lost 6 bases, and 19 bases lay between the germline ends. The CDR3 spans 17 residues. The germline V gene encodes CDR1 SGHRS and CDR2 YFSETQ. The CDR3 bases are TGCGCCAGCAGCTTGGCTTCGTTTGGGAGAGGATCCAATGAGCAGTTCTTC. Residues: CASSLASFGRGSNEQFF.

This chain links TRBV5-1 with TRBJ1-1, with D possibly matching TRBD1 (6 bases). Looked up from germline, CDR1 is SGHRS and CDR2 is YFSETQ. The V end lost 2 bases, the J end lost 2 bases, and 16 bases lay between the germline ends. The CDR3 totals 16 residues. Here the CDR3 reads CASSLGPGTPNTEAFF. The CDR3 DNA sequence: TGCGCCAGCAGCTTAGGCCCCGGGACACCAAACACTGAAGCTTTCTTT.

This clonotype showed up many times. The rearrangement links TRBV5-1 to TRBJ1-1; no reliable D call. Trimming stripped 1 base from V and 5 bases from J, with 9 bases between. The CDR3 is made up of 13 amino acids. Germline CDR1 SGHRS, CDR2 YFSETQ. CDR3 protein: CASSLTGLTEAFF. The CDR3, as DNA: TGCGCCAGCAGCTTGACGGGGTTGACTGAAGCTTTCTTT.

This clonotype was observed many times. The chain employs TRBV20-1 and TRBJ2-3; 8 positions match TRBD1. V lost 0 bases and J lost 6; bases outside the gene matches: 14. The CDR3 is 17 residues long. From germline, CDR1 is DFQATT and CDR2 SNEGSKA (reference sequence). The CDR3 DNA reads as TGCAGTGCTAGAGATTCCCCCTCCGCAGGGGGCAGGGATACGCAGTATTTT. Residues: CSARDSPSAGGRDTQYF.

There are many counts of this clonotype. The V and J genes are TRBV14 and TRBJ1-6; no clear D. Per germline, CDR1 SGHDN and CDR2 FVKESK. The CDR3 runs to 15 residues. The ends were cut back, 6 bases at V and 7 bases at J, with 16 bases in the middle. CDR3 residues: CASSREQWQNSPLHF. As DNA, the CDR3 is TGTGCCAGCAGTCGGGAACAGTGGCAAAATTCACCCCTCCACTTT. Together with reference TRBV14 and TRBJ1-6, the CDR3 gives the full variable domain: EAGVTQFPSHSVIEKGQTVTLRCDPISGHDNLYWYRRVMGKEIKFLLHFVKESKQDESGMPNNRFLAERTGGTYSTLKVQPAELEDSGVYFCASSREQWQNSPLHFGNGTRLTVT.

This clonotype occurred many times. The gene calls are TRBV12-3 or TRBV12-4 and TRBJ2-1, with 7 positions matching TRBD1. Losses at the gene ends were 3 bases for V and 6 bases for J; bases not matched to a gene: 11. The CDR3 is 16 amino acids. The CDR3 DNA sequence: TGTGCCAGCAGTTTCCCCCTACCCGCAGGGGGCAATGAGCAGTTCTTC. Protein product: CASSFPLPAGGNEQFF.

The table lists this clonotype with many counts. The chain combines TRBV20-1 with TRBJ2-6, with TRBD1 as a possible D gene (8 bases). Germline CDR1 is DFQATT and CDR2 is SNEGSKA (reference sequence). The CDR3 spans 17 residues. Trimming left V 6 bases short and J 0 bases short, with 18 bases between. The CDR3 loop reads CSAYRGGFLSGANVLTF. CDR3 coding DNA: TGCAGTGCGTACAGGGGGGGCTTTCTCTCTGGGGCCAACGTCCTGACTTTC.

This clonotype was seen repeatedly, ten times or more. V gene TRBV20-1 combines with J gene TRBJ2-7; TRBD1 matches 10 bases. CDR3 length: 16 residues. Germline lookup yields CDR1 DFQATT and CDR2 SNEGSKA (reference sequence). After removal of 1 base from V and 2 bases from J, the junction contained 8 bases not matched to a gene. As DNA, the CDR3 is TGCAGTGCTAGAGGTGTGGGACAGGGGATCACCTACGAGCAGTACTTC. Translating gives CSARGVGQGITYEQYF.

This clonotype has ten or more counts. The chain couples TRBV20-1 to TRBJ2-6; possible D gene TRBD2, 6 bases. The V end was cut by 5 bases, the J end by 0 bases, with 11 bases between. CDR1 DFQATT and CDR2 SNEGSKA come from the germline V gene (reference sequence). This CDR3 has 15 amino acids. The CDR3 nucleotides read TGCAGTGCTTCCCGGGGGAGCTCTGGGGCCAACGTCCTGACTTTC. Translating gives CSASRGSSGANVLTF.

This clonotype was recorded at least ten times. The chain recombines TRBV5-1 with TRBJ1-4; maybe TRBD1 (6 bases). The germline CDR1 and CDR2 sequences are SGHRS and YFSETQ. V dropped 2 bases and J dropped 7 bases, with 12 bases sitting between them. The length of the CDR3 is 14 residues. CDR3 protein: CASSLTGYGEKLFF. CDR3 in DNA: TGCGCCAGCAGCTTAACAGGGTATGGTGAAAAACTGTTTTTT.

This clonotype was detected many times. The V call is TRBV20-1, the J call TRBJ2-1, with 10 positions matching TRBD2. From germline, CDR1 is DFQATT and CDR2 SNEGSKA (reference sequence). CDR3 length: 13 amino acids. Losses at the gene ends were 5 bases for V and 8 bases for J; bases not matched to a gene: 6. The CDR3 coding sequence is TGCAGTGCTCAGCGGGGGGGCCGCGATGAGCAGTTCTTC. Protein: CSAQRGGRDEQFF.

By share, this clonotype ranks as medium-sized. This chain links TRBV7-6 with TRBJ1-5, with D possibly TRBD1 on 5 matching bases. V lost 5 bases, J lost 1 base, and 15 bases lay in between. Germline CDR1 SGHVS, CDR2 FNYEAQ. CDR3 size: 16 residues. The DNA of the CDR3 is TGTGCCAGCAGCCCCGGAAAGGGGTTCAGCAATCAGCCCCAGCATTTT. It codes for CASSPGKGFSNQPQHF.

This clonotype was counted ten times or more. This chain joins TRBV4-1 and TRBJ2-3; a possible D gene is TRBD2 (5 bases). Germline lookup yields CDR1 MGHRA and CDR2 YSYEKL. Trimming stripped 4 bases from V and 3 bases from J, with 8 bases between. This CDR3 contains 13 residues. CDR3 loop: CASSRGLTDTQYF. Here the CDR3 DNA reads TGCGCCAGCAGCCGCGGGTTAACAGATACGCAGTATTTT.

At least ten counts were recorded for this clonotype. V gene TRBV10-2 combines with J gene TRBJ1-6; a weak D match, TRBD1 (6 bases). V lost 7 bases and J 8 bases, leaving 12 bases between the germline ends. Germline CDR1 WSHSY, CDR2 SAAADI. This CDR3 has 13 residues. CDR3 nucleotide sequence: TGCGCCAGCAAGGACTCAGGGGATTCACCCCTCCACTTT. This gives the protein CASKDSGDSPLHF.

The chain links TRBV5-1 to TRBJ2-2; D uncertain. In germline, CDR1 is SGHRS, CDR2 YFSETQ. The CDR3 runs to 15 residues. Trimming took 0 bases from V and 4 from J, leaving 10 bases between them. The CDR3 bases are TGCGCCAGCAGCTTGGTGGCAGCCGGCACCGGGGAGCTGTTTTTT. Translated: CASSLVAAGTGELFF.

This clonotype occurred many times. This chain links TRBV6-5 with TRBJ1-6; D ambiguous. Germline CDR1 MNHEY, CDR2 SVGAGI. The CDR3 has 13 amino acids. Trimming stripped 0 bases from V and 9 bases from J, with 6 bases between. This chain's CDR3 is CASSYSNSSPLHF. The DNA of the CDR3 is TGTGCCAGCAGTTACTCGAATAGTTCACCCCTCCACTTT.

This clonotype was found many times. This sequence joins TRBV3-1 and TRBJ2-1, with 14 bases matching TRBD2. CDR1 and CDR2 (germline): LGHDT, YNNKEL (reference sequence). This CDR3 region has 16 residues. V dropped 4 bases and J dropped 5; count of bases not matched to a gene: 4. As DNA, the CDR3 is TGTGCCAGCAGCCGACTAGCGGGAGGGCCCCACAATGAGCAGTTCTTC. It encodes CASSRLAGGPHNEQFF.

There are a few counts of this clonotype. The CDR3 DNA reads TGTGCCAGCTCACCTGGGGCAGACCCCTTTGATGAGCAGTTCTTC. Translation: CASSPGADPFDEQFF. The chain employs TRBV18 and TRBJ2-1, with D possibly TRBD1 on 5 matching bases. CDR3 length: 15 amino acids. CDR1 is KGHSH, CDR2 LQKENI, per germline. V lost 3 bases and J lost 8, with 17 bases in between.

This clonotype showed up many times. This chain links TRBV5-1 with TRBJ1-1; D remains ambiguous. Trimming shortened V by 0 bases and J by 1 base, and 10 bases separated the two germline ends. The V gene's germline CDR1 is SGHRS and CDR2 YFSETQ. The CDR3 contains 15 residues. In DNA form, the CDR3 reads TGCGCCAGCAGCTTGGACCCCTATGAGAACACTGAAGCTTTCTTT. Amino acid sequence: CASSLDPYENTEAFF.

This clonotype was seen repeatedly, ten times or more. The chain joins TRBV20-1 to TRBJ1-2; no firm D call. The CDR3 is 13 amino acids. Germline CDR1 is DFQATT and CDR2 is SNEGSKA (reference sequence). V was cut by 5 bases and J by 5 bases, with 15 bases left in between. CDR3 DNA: TGCAGTGCTGCAAACGCGGACGGTTATGGCTACACCTTC. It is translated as CSAANADGYGYTF.

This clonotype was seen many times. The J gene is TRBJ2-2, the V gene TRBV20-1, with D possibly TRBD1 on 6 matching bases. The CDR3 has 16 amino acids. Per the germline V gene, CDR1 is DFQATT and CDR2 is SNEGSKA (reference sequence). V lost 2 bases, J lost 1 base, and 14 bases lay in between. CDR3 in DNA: TGCAGTGCTAGACTCCTCCCGACAGGGAACACCGGGGAGCTGTTTTTT. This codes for CSARLLPTGNTGELFF.

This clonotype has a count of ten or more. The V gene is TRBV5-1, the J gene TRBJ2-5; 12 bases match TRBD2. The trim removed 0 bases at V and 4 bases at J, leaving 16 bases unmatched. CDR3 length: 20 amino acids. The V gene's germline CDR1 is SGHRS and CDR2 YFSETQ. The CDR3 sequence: CASSLAYRASGRVNGETQYF. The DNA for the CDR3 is TGCGCCAGCAGCTTGGCCTACAGGGCTAGCGGGAGGGTAAATGGAGAGACCCAGTACTTC.

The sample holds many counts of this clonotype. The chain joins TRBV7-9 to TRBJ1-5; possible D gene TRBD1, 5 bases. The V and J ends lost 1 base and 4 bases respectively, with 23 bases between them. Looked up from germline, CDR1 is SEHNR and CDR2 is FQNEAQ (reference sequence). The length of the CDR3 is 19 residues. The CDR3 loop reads CASSLVDPRQRSINQPQHF. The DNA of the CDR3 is TGTGCCAGCAGCTTAGTGGACCCGAGACAGAGATCTATTAATCAGCCCCAGCATTTT. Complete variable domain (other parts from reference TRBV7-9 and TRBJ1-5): DTGVSQNPRHKITKRGQNVTFRCDPISEHNRLYWYRQTLGQGPEFLTYFQNEAQLEKSRLLSDRFSAERPKGSFSTLEIQRTEQGDSAMYLCASSLVDPRQRSINQPQHFGDGTRLSIL.

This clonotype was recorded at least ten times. CDR3 coding DNA: TGCGCCAGCAGCTTGGCCGGGACTAGCGGGCCCCTTCGGCAGTATTTT. As protein: CASSLAGTSGPLRQYF. The V call is TRBV5-1, the J call TRBJ2-3; 12 nucleotides align to TRBD2. V was pared by 0 bases and J by 11 bases, with 10 bases of the junction left unmatched. CDR3 length equals 16 residues. Germline lookup yields CDR1 SGHRS and CDR2 YFSETQ. Combining the CDR3 with reference TRBV5-1 and TRBJ2-3 gives the whole variable domain KAGVTQTPRYLIKTRGQQVTLSCSPISGHRSVSWYQQTPGQGLQFLFEYFSETQRNKGNFPGRFSGRQFSNSRSEMNVSTLELGDSALYLCASSLAGTSGPLRQYFGPGTRLTVL.

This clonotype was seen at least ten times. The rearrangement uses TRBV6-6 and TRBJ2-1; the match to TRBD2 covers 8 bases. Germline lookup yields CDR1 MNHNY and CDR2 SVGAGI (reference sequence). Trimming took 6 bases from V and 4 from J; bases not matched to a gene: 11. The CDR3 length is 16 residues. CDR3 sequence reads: CASRPDERGTYNEQFF. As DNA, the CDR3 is TGTGCCAGCAGGCCAGATGAGCGGGGGACTTACAATGAGCAGTTCTTC.

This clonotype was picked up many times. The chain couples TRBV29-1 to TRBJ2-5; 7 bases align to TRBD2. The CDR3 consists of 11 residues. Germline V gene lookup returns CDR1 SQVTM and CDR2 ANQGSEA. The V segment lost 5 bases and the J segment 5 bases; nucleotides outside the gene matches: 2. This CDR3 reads CSVTGGETQYF. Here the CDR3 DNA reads TGCAGCGTTACCGGGGGGGAGACCCAGTACTTC.

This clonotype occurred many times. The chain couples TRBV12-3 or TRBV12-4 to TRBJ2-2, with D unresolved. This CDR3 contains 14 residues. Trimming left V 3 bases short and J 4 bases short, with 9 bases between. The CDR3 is CASSLNGATGELFF. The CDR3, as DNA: TGTGCCAGCAGTTTGAACGGTGCCACCGGGGAGCTGTTTTTT.